Listed below are T cell receptor beta chains from one sample, sequenced in a study of T cell responses to AZD1222 COVID-19 vaccine. Assay used: immunoSEQ multiplex PCR; TCRdb lists only in-frame clones, some missing. The sample lists approximately 150,000 clones, around 93% occurring once. The starting material was peripheral blood, obtained on day 0 of AZD1222 vaccination. The receptors come from an adult in good health. The CDR3 runs from the conserved cysteine through the conserved F or W. Fields, in order: D gene, J gene, V gene, clone size, CDR3 protein, CDR3 DNA. D genes are given only for firm matches. Size values are once, few and many counts, or a class for expanded clones, and some rows have none.

TRBD1 TRBJ1-6 TRBV6-1 - CASSEAPRDRRSYNSPLHF TGTGCCAGCAGTGAAGCCCCACGGGACAGAAGGTCCTATAATTCACCCCTCCACTTT
- TRBJ1-1 TRBV18 - CASASPDKLTEAFF TGTGCCAGCGCAAGCCCCGACAAGTTGACTGAAGCTTTCTTT
TRBD1 TRBJ1-4 TRBV30 once CALTGEHEKLFF TGTGCCTTAACAGGGGAGCATGAAAAACTGTTTTTT
TRBD1 TRBJ1-2 TRBV2 few CASRGQGYGYTF TGTGCCAGCAGGGGACAGGGGTACGGCTACACCTTC
- TRBJ1-2 TRBV2 - CASSGPNYGYTF TGTGCCAGCAGTGGACCTAACTATGGCTACACCTTC
TRBD2 TRBJ2-2 TRBV10-3 - CAISSSGADTGELFF TGTGCCATCAGTTCTAGCGGGGCCGACACCGGGGAGCTGTTTTTT
TRBD2 TRBJ2-1 TRBV7-2 - CASSLGLAGGTYNEQFF TGTGCCAGCAGCCTTGGACTAGCGGGAGGTACTTACAATGAGCAGTTCTTC
- TRBJ1-1 TRBV6-5 - CASKAGGTTEAFF TGTGCCAGCAAGGCCGGCGGTACCACTGAAGCTTTCTTT
TRBD1 TRBJ2-7 TRBV9 - CASSLRTGETYEQYF TGTGCCAGCAGCCTCCGGACAGGCGAGACCTACGAGCAGTACTTC
TRBD2 TRBJ2-7 TRBV5-1 once CASSLGTSPYEQYF TGCGCCAGCAGCCTTGGGACTAGTCCCTACGAGCAGTACTTC
TRBD2 TRBJ2-7 TRBV4-1 - CASSQAYWTSGDHEQYF TGCGCCAGCAGCCAAGCATACTGGACTAGCGGGGATCACGAGCAGTACTTC
- TRBJ2-7 TRBV6-2/TRBV6-3 few CASSYRDSSSYEQYF TGTGCCAGCAGTTACCGGGACTCGAGCTCCTACGAGCAGTACTTC
- TRBJ1-2 TRBV6-1 - CASSEKGHSDGYTF TGTGCCAGCAGTGAAAAAGGACATTCCGATGGCTACACCTTC
- TRBJ1-6 TRBV15 - CATSKRLMGNSDPLHF TGTGCCACCAGCAAGCGCCTCATGGGAAACTCCGATCCCCTCCACTTT
- TRBJ2-3 TRBV19 - CATQSRGASTDTQYF TGTGCCACCCAAAGTCGGGGGGCTAGCACAGATACGCAGTATTTT
TRBD1 TRBJ1-2 TRBV7-9 - CASSLDDRALGGYTF TGTGCCAGCAGCTTAGATGACAGGGCCCTCGGTGGCTACACCTTC
- TRBJ1-1 TRBV5-5 - CASSVSGTSGTEAFF TGTGCCAGCAGCGTCTCGGGGACATCAGGGACTGAAGCTTTCTTT
TRBD2 TRBJ2-4 TRBV3-1/TRBV3-2 - CASSHLVLAGEKNIQYF TGTGCCAGCAGCCATTTGGTGCTAGCGGGGGAAAAAAACATTCAGTACTTC
- TRBJ1-1 TRBV10-3 - CATAGPNTEAFF TGTGCCACGGCGGGACCGAACACTGAAGCTTTCTTT
- TRBJ1-2 TRBV19 - CASSTGLLSNYGYTF TGTGCCAGTAGTACCGGACTTCTCTCTAACTATGGCTACACCTTC
TRBD1 TRBJ1-2 TRBV12-3/TRBV12-4 - CASSFPGQPGYTF TGTGCCAGCAGCTTCCCGGGACAGCCTGGCTACACCTTC
- TRBJ2-1 TRBV28 - CASSLTGSPSYNEQFF TGTGCCAGCAGTTTAACCGGGAGTCCCTCCTACAATGAGCAGTTCTTC
- TRBJ1-2 TRBV7-9 - CASSPRTYGYTF TGTGCCAGCAGCCCCCGGACCTATGGCTACACCTTC
TRBD1 TRBJ2-3 TRBV18 - CASSPDWSGQASTDTQYF TGTGCCAGCTCACCCGATTGGTCCGGACAGGCTAGCACAGATACGCAGTATTTT
TRBD1 TRBJ1-2 TRBV9 - CASSEGLRTGGNDGYTF TGTGCCAGCAGCGAGGGCCTAAGGACAGGGGGCAACGATGGCTACACCTTC
TRBD2 TRBJ2-3 TRBV6-6 - CASSGQAGGTDTQYF TGTGCCAGCAGTGGGCAAGCGGGGGGCACAGATACGCAGTATTTT
TRBD1 TRBJ2-7 TRBV2 - CASWLQGYEQYF TGTGCCAGCTGGTTACAGGGGTACGAGCAGTACTTC
TRBD1 TRBJ2-7 TRBV9 once CASSGTGGEQYF TGTGCCAGCAGCGGAACAGGGGGCGAGCAGTACTTC
- TRBJ1-2 TRBV5-1 once CASSFGGLPNYGYTF TGCGCCAGCAGCTTCGGTGGGTTGCCTAACTATGGCTACACCTTC
TRBD1 TRBJ2-7 TRBV6-5 - CASSYLDRERYEQYF TGTGCCAGCAGTTACCTAGACAGGGAGAGGTACGAGCAGTACTTC
TRBD1 TRBJ1-6 TRBV27 - CEWSDRGSKRVYNSPLHF TGTGAGTGGTCGGACAGGGGTTCAAAAAGGGTTTATAATTCACCCCTCCACTTT
TRBD1 TRBJ1-2 TRBV19 - CASSLRQGGNYGYTF TGTGCCAGTAGTTTACGACAGGGGGGGAACTATGGCTACACCTTC
- TRBJ1-5 TRBV28 - CASRGTGGYSNQPQHF TGTGCCAGCCGCGGTACGGGTGGTTATAGCAATCAGCCCCAGCATTTT
- TRBJ1-2 TRBV7-2 - CASSLSPGEDGYTF TGTGCCAGCAGCTTAAGTCCCGGGGAAGATGGCTACACCTTC
- TRBJ1-2 TRBV7-2 - CASSLQTANYGYTF TGTGCCAGCAGCTTACAGACAGCTAACTATGGCTACACCTTC
TRBD1 TRBJ1-1 TRBV28 - CASSLQGDTEAFF TGTGCCAGCAGTTTACAGGGGGACACTGAAGCTTTCTTT
- TRBJ1-1 TRBV12-5 - CASGLTTLNTEAFF TGTGCTAGTGGTTTGACGACATTGAACACTGAAGCTTTCTTT
TRBD1 TRBJ1-2 TRBV5-1 - CASSSTGDNYGYTF TGCGCCAGCAGCTCCACAGGGGACAACTATGGCTACACCTTC
- TRBJ1-2 TRBV19 - CASSTYGTFIGYTF TGTGCCAGTAGTACCTACGGGACATTCATTGGCTACACCTTC
- TRBJ1-4 TRBV2 - CASSRVGGIGEKLFF TGTGCCAGCAGTAGAGTAGGGGGGATCGGTGAAAAACTGTTTTTT
- TRBJ1-2 TRBV4-2 - CASSQEGTIRGYTF TGTGCCAGCAGCCAAGAAGGGACGATCCGTGGCTACACCTTC
TRBD2 TRBJ2-3 TRBV13 few CASSPVSGGTDTQYF TGTGCCAGCAGCCCCGTTAGCGGGGGCACAGATACGCAGTATTTT
TRBD1 TRBJ1-3 TRBV3-1/TRBV3-2 - CASSQAPGGQAGNTIYF TGTGCCAGCAGCCAAGCCCCCGGGGGACAGGCGGGAAACACCATATATTTT
TRBD2 TRBJ2-1 TRBV15 - CATSRGSSGRVRLNNEQFF TGTGCCACCAGCAGAGGGTCTAGCGGGAGGGTTCGCTTAAACAATGAGCAGTTCTTC
- TRBJ1-2 TRBV30 - CAWARRAAANYGYTF TGTGCCTGGGCCCGTAGGGCGGCCGCTAACTATGGCTACACCTTC
- TRBJ2-5 TRBV11-2 - CASSSTADTRETQYF TGTGCCAGCAGCTCGACCGCCGACACAAGAGAGACCCAGTACTTC
- TRBJ2-5 TRBV7-8 - CASSLERGRETQYF TGTGCCAGCAGCTTAGAACGGGGGAGGGAGACCCAGTACTTC
TRBD1 TRBJ1-2 TRBV11-2 - CASRPRRGPNYGYTF TGTGCCAGCAGGCCGAGGAGGGGGCCGAACTATGGCTACACCTTC
- TRBJ2-2 TRBV6-4 - CASSAMDSTGELFF TGTGCCAGCAGTGCGATGGACTCGACCGGGGAGCTGTTTTTT
TRBD1 TRBJ1-3 TRBV3-1/TRBV3-2 - CASSRQGAGNTIYF TGTGCCAGCAGCCGACAGGGAGCTGGAAACACCATATATTTT
TRBD2 TRBJ2-3 TRBV6-5 - CASTRDSRGVDTQYF TGTGCCAGCACCAGGGACTCCCGGGGGGTCGATACGCAGTATTTT